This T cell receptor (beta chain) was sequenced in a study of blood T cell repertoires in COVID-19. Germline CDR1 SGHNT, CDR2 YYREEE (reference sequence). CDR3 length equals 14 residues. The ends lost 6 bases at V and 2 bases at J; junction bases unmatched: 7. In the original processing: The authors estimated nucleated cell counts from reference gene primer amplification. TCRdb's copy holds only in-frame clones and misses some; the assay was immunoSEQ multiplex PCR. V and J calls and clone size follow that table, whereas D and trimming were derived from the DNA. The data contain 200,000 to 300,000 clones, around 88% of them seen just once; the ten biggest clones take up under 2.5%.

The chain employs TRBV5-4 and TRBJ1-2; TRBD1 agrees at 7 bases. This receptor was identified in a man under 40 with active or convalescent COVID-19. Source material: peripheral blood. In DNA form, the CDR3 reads TGTGCCAGCACCTTACAGGGGACCAACTATGGCTACACCTTC. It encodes CASTLQGTNYGYTF.